This T cell receptor (beta chain) emerged from a study of spatial heterogeneity in lung cancer. Study-wide results and limits: More often at tumor resection than at routine follow-up, ubiquitous expanded tumor TCRs were detected in the blood.

V shed 5 bases and J shed 4 bases, with 19 bases lying between them. This CDR3 has 15 residues. The germline CDR1 and CDR2 sequences are DFQATT and SNEGSKA (reference sequence). Every molecule of TCR cDNA had its own unique molecular identifier. One entry per CDR3 protein results from TCRdb running MiXCR on the 5' RACE reads. The profile covers about 14,000 distinct CDR3 sequences, with approximately 11% appearing a single time and 30% to 35% taken by the ten largest. To note about this clonotype: Its antigen is still unknown.

The time point denotes: sample taken at primary tumor resection. Unsorted whole RNA samples from tumor, nontumor lung or frozen PBMC were sequenced. This chain links TRBV20-1 with TRBJ2-3, with D possibly matching TRBD2 (5 bases). The sample was PBMCs, taken at surgery. This TCR came from a female donor with early-stage non-small cell lung cancer. CDR3 coding DNA: TGCAGTGCTGGGATACGGACCTACGGGGCAGATACGCAGTATTTT. This sequence encodes CSAGIRTYGADTQYF.